The following is a TCR beta chain sequence with its context. The method was immunoSEQ multiplex PCR; TCRdb's version includes in-frame clones alone and lacks a portion of them. The sample has a few hundred thousand clones, around 87% seen once. These data are taken from a study of Ad26.COV2.S vaccination and SARS-CoV-2 variants. Whole-study context: The donor was enrolled in the Ad26.COV2.S arm of the COV1001 trial.

The treatment: some 20 received Ad26.COV2.S at low or high dose, single or two shots; roughly five received placebo; per-sample allocation not given. Sampling happened 63 days after the first vaccine or placebo injection. Vaccination used an Ad26 vector expressing Wuhan-strain SARS-CoV-2 spike. This TCR was recovered from a person aged 18-60 years who received the Ad26.COV2.S COVID-19 vaccine or a placebo. Sequenced here: peripheral blood, sampled in a trial of Ad26.COV2.S vaccine versus placebo.

The CDR3 loop is CASSLAQRFSPNEKLFF. In DNA, the CDR3 is TGTGCCAGCAGCTTAGCGCAAAGATTCTCTCCCAATGAAAAACTGTTTTTT. The chain joins TRBV7-6 to TRBJ1-4; the D is unclear. Germline V CDR1 and CDR2: SGHVS, FNYEAQ. The V and J ends lost 0 bases and 5 bases respectively, with 16 bases between them. CDR3 size: 17 residues.